This is a list of T cell receptor beta chains from one sample in a study of blood T cell repertoires in COVID-19. Sequencing was performed with immunoSEQ multiplex PCR; in TCRdb, only in-frame clones are kept and a portion is missing. The sample yields 150,000 to 200,000 clones, roughly 76% seen once. Material for sequencing was peripheral blood. The receptor source for this set is a woman older than 75 with COVID-19, enrolled during active disease. Both conserved end residues are part of each CDR3. A D gene is named only where the DNA matches it firmly. Rows give clone size only sometimes, using once, few, many, or a class for an expanded clone.

d_gene	v_gene	j_gene	abundance	CDR3nt	CDR3aa
TRBD1	TRBV29-1	TRBJ2-3	once	TGCAGCGTTGAGACAGGGACAGGGAGGGATACGCAGTATTTT	CSVETGTGRDTQYF
NA	TRBV6-5	TRBJ2-2	once	TGTGCCAGCACAGGGGTCGCCGGGGAGCTGTTTTTT	CASTGVAGELFF
NA	TRBV2	TRBJ2-7	many	TGTGCCAGCAGTGAAGCCGACGGGGGACGCCAGTACTTC	CASSEADGGRQYF
NA	TRBV4-2	TRBJ2-1	few	TGTGCCAGCAGCCAAGAAGACCTAGCCAGGGGCCATAGCTCCTACAATGAGCAGTTCTTC	CASSQEDLARGHSSYNEQFF
NA	TRBV6-1	TRBJ2-5	NA	TGTGCCAGCAGTGAATCCGCAGGGTTCGGCGAGACCCAGTACTTC	CASSESAGFGETQYF
NA	TRBV30	TRBJ1-2	NA	TGTGCCTGGAGTGTACAAAGGACAGACTATGGCTACACCTTC	CAWSVQRTDYGYTF
TRBD1	TRBV9	TRBJ2-2	NA	TGTGCCAGCAGCAACAATCGACAGGGATGGGCCGGGGAGCTGTTTTTT	CASSNNRQGWAGELFF
NA	TRBV7-7	TRBJ2-5	NA	TGTGCCAGCAGCCCCGACCCGACAGGAGGAGAGACCCAGTACTTC	CASSPDPTGGETQYF
NA	TRBV27	TRBJ2-7	once	TGTGCCAGCAGTTACAGGGAGGGAGCCGAGCAGTACTTC	CASSYREGAEQYF
TRBD2	TRBV4-1	TRBJ2-7	NA	TGCGCCAGCAGCCAAGTGGGAGTACTAGCGGGAGGGCATGGACAGTACTTC	CASSQVGVLAGGHGQYF
NA	TRBV2	TRBJ2-7	many	TGTGCCAGCAGGATATTACACGTCGAGCAGTACTTC	CASRILHVEQYF
NA	TRBV5-5	TRBJ2-5	NA	TGTGCCAGCAGCTCCGGGACTCCCGGCGAGACCCAGTACTTC	CASSSGTPGETQYF
TRBD2	TRBV28	TRBJ2-7	once	TGTGCCAGCAGTTCTGGTCAGGCTAGCGGCTTC	CASSSGQASGF
NA	TRBV5-4	TRBJ1-2	NA	TGTGCCAGCAGCTCGGGGGGGACCGGACAGAAAACTAACTATGGCTACACCTTC	CASSSGGTGQKTNYGYTF
NA	TRBV2	TRBJ1-6	NA	TGTGCCAGCAGTGAGGGCGGGATTTATAATTCACCCCTCCACTTT	CASSEGGIYNSPLHF
NA	TRBV6-4	TRBJ1-1	few	TGTGCCAGCAGTGCGACCGGCACTGTGCCTAGTGAAGCTTTCTTT	CASSATGTVPSEAFF
NA	TRBV3-1/TRBV3-2	TRBJ2-3	NA	TGTGCCAGCAGCCCCAGCGGGCGGTGGACAGATACGCAGTATTTT	CASSPSGRWTDTQYF
NA	TRBV10-3	TRBJ2-2	NA	TGTGCCATCAGTGACAGGCCGAACACCGGGGAGCTGTTTTTT	CAISDRPNTGELFF
TRBD2	TRBV18	TRBJ2-1	NA	TGTGCCAGCTCACTGACTAGCCTCAATGAGCAGTTCTTC	CASSLTSLNEQFF
TRBD2	TRBV12-5	TRBJ2-1	NA	TGTGCTACGAAAATAAGCGGGGGACACAATGAGCAGTTCTTC	CATKISGGHNEQFF
TRBD2	TRBV3-1/TRBV3-2	TRBJ2-1	NA	TGTGCCAGCAGCCCTTCGACTAGCGGGGCCTCCTACAATGAGCAGTTCTTC	CASSPSTSGASYNEQFF
TRBD1	TRBV5-1	TRBJ2-7	once	TGCGCCAGCAGCTTGGTGGGACAGGGTGACTACGAGCAGTACTTC	CASSLVGQGDYEQYF
TRBD1	TRBV10-1	TRBJ1-1	NA	TGCGCCAGCAGTGATAAGGACAGGGGAAGATGTTGCACTGAAGCTTTCTTT	CASSDKDRGRCCTEAFF
NA	TRBV6-5	TRBJ1-6	NA	TGTGCCAGCAGCCGGACTCAGGTTAATTCACCCCTCCACTTT	CASSRTQVNSPLHF
NA	TRBV5-4	TRBJ2-7	once	TGTGCCAGCAGGAGGGGGGGATCGAACGAGCAGTACTTC	CASRRGGSNEQYF
NA	TRBV28	TRBJ2-7	NA	TGTGCCAGCCGACATACGATGTCCTACGAGCAGTACTTC	CASRHTMSYEQYF
TRBD2	TRBV5-1	TRBJ2-3	NA	TGCGCCAGCAGCTTGGTAGTAGCGGGAGGAGATACGCAGTATTTT	CASSLVVAGGDTQYF
NA	TRBV18	TRBJ2-7	NA	TGTGCCAGCTCGGGCGGGAAGGCCACCTACGAGCAGTACTTC	CASSGGKATYEQYF
NA	TRBV6-6	TRBJ2-7	NA	TGTGCCAGCAGTTACTCCTCGAGCTCCTACGAGCAGTACTTC	CASSYSSSSYEQYF
TRBD2	TRBV27	TRBJ2-1	NA	TGTGCCAGCACCACCTTTCTAGCGGGGGGGCGTAATGAGCAGTTCTTC	CASTTFLAGGRNEQFF
NA	TRBV6-6	TRBJ2-7	NA	TGTGCCAGCAGTTTCACCAGGGAGGACTCCTACGAGCAGTACTTC	CASSFTREDSYEQYF
NA	TRBV4-1	TRBJ2-7	NA	TGCGCCAGCAGCCAAGATCAGCCGGCGGGATCTGCGGTGGGGTCCTACGAGCAGTACTTC	CASSQDQPAGSAVGSYEQYF
NA	TRBV7-6	TRBJ1-3	NA	TGTGCCAGCAGCTTAGTAAGAGGAGGACGCGGAAACACCATATATTTT	CASSLVRGGRGNTIYF
TRBD1	TRBV2	TRBJ1-4	few	TGTGCCAGCAGGTTACAGGGGGCTGGTGAAAAACTGTTTTTT	CASRLQGAGEKLFF
TRBD1	TRBV18	TRBJ2-2	NA	TGTGCCAGCTCTTTGACAGGGATGGACGGGGAGCTGTTTTTT	CASSLTGMDGELFF
NA	TRBV28	TRBJ1-5	NA	TGTGCCAGCAGTTTAGGGGGGGGCGATCAGCCCCAGCATTTT	CASSLGGGDQPQHF
NA	TRBV1	TRBJ2-5	NA	TGCACCAGCAGCCAAGCTCGAGGACAGGGGGGGGAGACCCAGTACTTC	CTSSQARGQGGETQYF
NA	TRBV11-3	TRBJ1-4	NA	TGTGCCAGCAGCTTATCGGGTATAAATGAAAAACTGTTTTTT	CASSLSGINEKLFF
TRBD2	TRBV7-3	TRBJ2-2	many	TGTGCCAGCAGCTTAAGGCCTAGCGGGGCCGGGGAGCTGTTTTTT	CASSLRPSGAGELFF
TRBD2	TRBV5-1	TRBJ2-4	NA	TGCGCCAGCAGCGCCGGGACTAGCGGGAGGAGAAACATTCAGTACTTC	CASSAGTSGRRNIQYF
NA	TRBV14	TRBJ2-5	once	TGTGCCAGCAGCCAAGAAAGGGGCGGAGAGACCCAGTACTTC	CASSQERGGETQYF
NA	TRBV30	TRBJ1-3	once	TGTGCCTGGAGTAACACCCTCTCTGGAAACACCATATATTTT	CAWSNTLSGNTIYF
TRBD2	TRBV28	TRBJ2-1	NA	TGTGCCAGCAGTTATTGGACTAGCGGGATCTACAATGAGCAGTTCTTC	CASSYWTSGIYNEQFF
NA	TRBV28	TRBJ2-3	NA	TGTGCCAGCTCGGAACGGCGGACTAGCACAGATACGCAGTATTTT	CASSERRTSTDTQYF
TRBD1	TRBV28	TRBJ2-7	NA	TGTGCCAGCAGTAGACAGGGGGGAACCTACGAGCAGTACTTC	CASSRQGGTYEQYF
NA	TRBV5-1	TRBJ1-6	NA	TGCGCCAGCCGGTTCGATATCGATAATTCACCCCTCCACTTT	CASRFDIDNSPLHF
NA	TRBV7-2	TRBJ2-5	NA	TGTGCCAGCAGCGTAGACTCTTCCGGGACCCAGTACTTC	CASSVDSSGTQYF
TRBD2	TRBV4-1	TRBJ2-1	NA	TGCGCCAGCAGGACTGGTAGCGGGAGCTCCTACAATGAGCAGTTCTTC	CASRTGSGSSYNEQFF
NA	TRBV6-5	TRBJ1-2	NA	TGTGCCAGCGAGCGGCGCGAAAGCCTCTATGGCTACACCTTC	CASERRESLYGYTF
NA	TRBV2	TRBJ2-3	NA	TGTGCCAGCAGTGAAGCTGGCAACCTCATGCAGTATTTT	CASSEAGNLMQYF
TRBD2	TRBV12-3/TRBV12-4	TRBJ2-1	NA	TGTGCCAGCGGCCGCAGCGGGGGGGCTGAGCAGTTCTTC	CASGRSGGAEQFF
NA	TRBV5-1	TRBJ1-3	NA	TGCGCCAGCAGCCCCTCGGGGGGAGGAAACACCATATATTTT	CASSPSGGGNTIYF
NA	TRBV5-1	TRBJ1-4	NA	TGCGCCAGCAGCGTGGTGGGGGGAGGAGATGAAAAACTGTTTTTT	CASSVVGGGDEKLFF
NA	TRBV5-1	TRBJ2-3	NA	TGCGCCAGCAGCTTCTCCCCCGGTTCGGCAGATACGCAGTATTTT	CASSFSPGSADTQYF
TRBD1	TRBV10-3	TRBJ1-3	NA	TGTGCCATCAGCGCGGACAGGGGCGCAGGAAACACCATATATTTT	CAISADRGAGNTIYF
NA	TRBV2	TRBJ2-1	NA	TGTGCCAGCAGTGATACTGATATCGATGAGCAGTTCTTC	CASSDTDIDEQFF
NA	TRBV6-6	TRBJ1-2	NA	TGTGCCAGCAGGAGCGGGGGCCAGGGCAACTATGGCTACACCTTC	CASRSGGQGNYGYTF
TRBD2	TRBV18	TRBJ2-2	few	TGTGCCAGCTCACCACTTTGGACTAGCGGGCACAATTATTACACCGGGGAGCTGTTTTTT	CASSPLWTSGHNYYTGELFF
TRBD1	TRBV29-1	TRBJ2-3	NA	TGCAGCGCCGGACAGGGGGTCGACACAGATACGCAGTATTTT	CSAGQGVDTDTQYF